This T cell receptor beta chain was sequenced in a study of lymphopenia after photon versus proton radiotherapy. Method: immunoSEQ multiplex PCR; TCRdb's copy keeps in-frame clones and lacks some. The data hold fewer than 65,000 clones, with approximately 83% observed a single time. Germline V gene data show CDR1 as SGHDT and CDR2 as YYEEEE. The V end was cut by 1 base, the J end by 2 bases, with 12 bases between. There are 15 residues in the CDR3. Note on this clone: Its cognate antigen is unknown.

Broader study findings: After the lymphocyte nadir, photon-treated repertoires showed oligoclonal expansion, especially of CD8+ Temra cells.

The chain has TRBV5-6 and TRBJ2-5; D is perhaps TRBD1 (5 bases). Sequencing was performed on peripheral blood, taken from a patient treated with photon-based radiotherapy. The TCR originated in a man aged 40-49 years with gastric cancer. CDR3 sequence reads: CASSLRQYAQETQYF. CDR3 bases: TGTGCCAGCAGCTTGCGACAGTACGCACAAGAGACCCAGTACTTC.